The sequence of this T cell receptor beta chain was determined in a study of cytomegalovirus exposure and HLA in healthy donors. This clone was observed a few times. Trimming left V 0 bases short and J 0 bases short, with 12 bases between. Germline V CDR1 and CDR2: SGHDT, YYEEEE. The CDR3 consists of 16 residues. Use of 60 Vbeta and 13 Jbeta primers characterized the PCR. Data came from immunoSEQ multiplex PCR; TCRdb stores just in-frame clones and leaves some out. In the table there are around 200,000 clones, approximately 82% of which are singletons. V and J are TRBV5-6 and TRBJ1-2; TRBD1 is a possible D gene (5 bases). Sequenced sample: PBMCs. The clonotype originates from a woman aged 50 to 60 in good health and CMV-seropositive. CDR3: CASSLGMGGPNYGYTF. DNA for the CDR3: TGTGCCAGCAGCTTGGGAATGGGGGGTCCTAACTATGGCTACACCTTC.